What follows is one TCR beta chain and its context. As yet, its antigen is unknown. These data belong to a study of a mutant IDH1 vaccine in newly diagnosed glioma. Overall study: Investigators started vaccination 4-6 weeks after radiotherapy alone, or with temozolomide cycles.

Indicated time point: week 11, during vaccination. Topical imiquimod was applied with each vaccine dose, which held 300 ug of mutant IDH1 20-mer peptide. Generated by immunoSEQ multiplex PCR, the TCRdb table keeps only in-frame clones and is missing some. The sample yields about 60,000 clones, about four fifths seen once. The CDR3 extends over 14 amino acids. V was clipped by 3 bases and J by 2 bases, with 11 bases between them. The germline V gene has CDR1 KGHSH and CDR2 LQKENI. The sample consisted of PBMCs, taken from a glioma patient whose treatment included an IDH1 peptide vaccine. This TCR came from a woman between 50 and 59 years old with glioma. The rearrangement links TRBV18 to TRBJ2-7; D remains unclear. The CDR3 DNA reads TGTGCCAGCTCACCTGCAGCCCAAACCTACGAGCAGTACTTC. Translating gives CASSPAAQTYEQYF.